These 11 T cell receptor beta chains were all obtained from the same sample, sequenced in a study of shared clonotypes between healthy human individuals. TCRdb's copy holds only in-frame clones and misses some; the assay was immunoSEQ multiplex PCR. The sample lists about a million clones, roughly 72% occurring once. The sample was memory CD4+ T cells sorted from blood. As to subset: CD45RA-negative fraction. The receptors shown here come from a man in his late teens or twenties in good health.

A word on this clone: A much larger clone lies a single base off, so this may be a read error. This chain links TRBV7-6 with TRBJ1-3, with D uncertain. Germline CDR1 reads SGHVS; CDR2 reads FNYEAQ. There are 12 residues in the CDR3. V was trimmed by 5 bases and J by 4 bases, leaving 6 bases between them. CDR3 loop: CASSPTGNTIYF. CDR3 DNA: TGTGCCAGCAGCCCCACAGGAAACACCATATATTTT.

The chain links TRBV21-1 to TRBJ1-2. TRBV21-1 has pseudogene status. CDR3 size: 14 residues. In DNA form, the CDR3 reads TGTGCCAGCAAGAGGGGCCGATCTAACTATGGCTACACCTTC. Translation: CASKRGRSNYGYTF.

This clone came up once. The chain is built from TRBV7-8 and TRBJ2-5; D call uncertain. The CDR3 extends over 16 amino acids. Germline loops: CDR1 SGHVS, CDR2 FQNEAQ. Trimming stripped 8 bases from V and 1 base from J, with 20 bases between. DNA for the CDR3: TGTGCCAGCTCGCGACGCGAAGGCGGTTCCCAAGAGACCCAGTACTTC. Translated: CASSRREGGSQETQYF.

As for this clone: A read error is possible here, since a much larger clone lies one base away. V usage is TRBV14 and J usage is TRBJ1-1, with D unresolved. The CDR3 has 13 residues. Germline CDR1 reads SGHDN; CDR2 reads FVKESK. Trimming left V 4 bases short and J 0 bases short, with 6 bases between. CDR3 in DNA: TGTGCCAGCAGCCTAAATATGAACACTGAAGCTTTCTTT. Translating it yields CASSLNMNTEAFF.

The V and J genes are TRBV30 and TRBJ1-2; D uncertain. V lost 0 bases and J lost 3, with 14 bases in between. The CDR3 consists of 15 residues. In germline, CDR1 is GTSNPN, CDR2 SVGIG (reference sequence). This CDR3 reads CAWSVRRASDYGYTF. CDR3 in DNA: TGTGCCTGGAGTGTACGAAGGGCTTCGGACTATGGCTACACCTTC.

The chain recombines TRBV2 with TRBJ2-2, with D tentatively TRBD1 (5 bases). The ends were cut back, 3 bases at V and 4 bases at J, with 9 bases in the middle. The CDR3 covers 14 residues. Germline CDR1 is SNHLY and CDR2 is FYNNEI. CDR3 in DNA: TGTGCCAGCAGTGACAGGGTGGCCACCGGGGAGCTGTTTTTT. Its protein product is CASSDRVATGELFF.

J is TRBJ1-2 and V is TRBV25-1; a possible D gene is TRBD1 (6 bases). Germline V gene sequence: CDR1 MGHDK, CDR2 SYGVNS. Trimming cost V 5 bases and J 4 bases, with 17 bases left between them. The CDR3 loop spans 15 amino acids. The CDR3 nucleotides read TGTGCCAGCAGTCCAAACAGGGCGCTAGGCTATGGCTACACCTTC. Amino acids: CASSPNRALGYGYTF.

This clone was detected a few times. In the same sample, other DNA sequences code for this CDR3. This sequence joins TRBV5-1 and TRBJ1-2, with D uncertain. Germline-derived CDR1 and CDR2 are SGHRS and YFSETQ. The CDR3 totals 13 residues. V lost 4 bases to trimming and J lost 3 bases, with 10 bases between them. The CDR3 nucleotides read TGCGCCAGCAGCCTAGCGGGAGACTATGGCTACACCTTC. It specifies CASSLAGDYGYTF.

The gene calls are TRBV6-1 and TRBJ1-5; perhaps TRBD1 as D (6 bases). Looked up from germline, CDR1 is MNHNS and CDR2 is SASEGT. The V and J ends lost 0 bases and 4 bases respectively, with 19 bases between them. CDR3 length: 18 residues. The CDR3 bases are TGTGCCAGCAGTGAAGCAACTGGTGGGGGCGCCGAAAATCAGCCCCAGCATTTT. This sequence encodes CASSEATGGGAENQPQHF.

This sequence joins TRBV29-1 and TRBJ1-1, with 7 bases lining up with TRBD1. The CDR3 loop spans 14 amino acids. Trimming took 5 bases from V and 6 from J; bases not matched to a gene: 12. From germline, CDR1 is SQVTM and CDR2 ANQGSEA. CDR3 nucleotides: TGCAGCGTTACCCGGACAGGCGGCGTACCTGAAGCTTTCTTT. It is translated as CSVTRTGGVPEAFF.

This chain connects TRBV5-6 to TRBJ2-2, with D possibly matching TRBD2 (7 bases). V lost 2 bases and J lost 0, with 17 bases in between. Germline V gene data show CDR1 as SGHDT and CDR2 as YYEEEE. The CDR3 totals 18 residues. The CDR3 DNA reads as TGTGCCAGCAGCTTAGCGCCATCGGGGGGCGCGAACACCGGGGAGCTGTTTTTT. Protein product: CASSLAPSGGANTGELFF.